This TCR beta chain was sequenced during a study of blood T cells in healthy people across ages (dated by TCRdb to about 2015). Looking at the study overall: Template switching captured roughly one uniquely barcoded TCR beta cDNA molecule per two T cells in model experiments. To track age-related changes in TCR beta repertoire diversity, the study relied on deep sequencing normalized with unique cDNA molecular identifiers. The study analyzed two additional independent replicas of 1 million unique cDNA reads from the same blood draw for two donors, one aged 18 to 30 and one aged 80 or older. Donors of different ages were randomly distributed across sequencing lanes to avoid experimental bias. Four age groups were formed from the donors: young (average roughly 16 years), middle-aged (more than 35), aged (roughly 56) and long-lived (approximately 80).

This clonotype was found a few times. There is no known antigen for this receptor. Base-call qualities are not available, and no considerably larger clone is one nucleotide away. The library was generated by 5' RACE. Data came from an Illumina HiSeq 2500. A second PCR of roughly 7 to 11 cycles was performed with a sample-barcoded 5' primer and a J-beta primer mix. A unique molecular identifier was introduced onto each TCR beta cDNA molecule by a template-switch 5' adaptor carrying 12 random nucleotides. Each sample yielded at least 3 million CDR3-containing paired-end reads. First-strand cDNA synthesis was performed from all RNA using the Mint cDNA synthesis kit, with priming by a TRBC-specific oligonucleotide. Following uracil-DNA glycosylase treatment, all cDNA underwent a first 18-cycle PCR with the universal primers M1SS and BC2_uni_R. Regarding the original processing steps: Normalization of each sample was performed by random selection of 1 million high-quality reads, each carrying a distinct molecular identifier. Reads with shared molecular identifiers were discarded instead of being binned into consensus sequences. MiTCR, set to a Q25 quality threshold and the strictest error-elimination algorithm, was used for CDR3 identification, clonotype clustering and error correction. Lower-bound total TCR beta diversity was estimated with a nonparametric unseen species model using Euler transformation. Using fastp trimming at Q25 and MiXCR clonotype assembly, TCRdb reanalyzed the public sequencing data and kept in-frame beta chains. Each entry is one CDR3 protein sequence, shown with its most common DNA and genes. TCRdb, rather than the study authors, made the V and J calls. The sample has hundreds of thousands of distinct CDR3 sequences on record, 40% to 50% of them singletons. Clones ranked in the top ten supply roughly a fifth of the sample.

Donors were a few dozen systemically healthy Caucasian individuals from Russia aged roughly 6 to 100 years. Each donor gave 9.5 to 10 milliliters of peripheral blood, drawn into EDTA-treated Vacutainer tubes. Ficoll-Paque density-gradient centrifugation was used to isolate PBMCs, with at least 6.5 million obtained per sample. Total RNA, at least 5.5 micrograms per sample, was extracted from PBMCs with Trizol reagent. The percentages of naive CD45RAhigh/CD27high T cells were determined by flow cytometry on a PBMC aliquot from every donor. Study-level results and caveats: Conclusive comparison of naive and antigen-experienced compartments was prevented by the profiling of bulk unsorted PBMCs. Compared with the aged group, more naive CD4+ T cells, fewer expanded clones and increased TCR diversity were shown by the long-lived group, suggesting age selection. Observed TCR beta diversity per million T cells fell roughly linearly with age, and a significant reduction was already apparent by age approximately 40. Estimates of total diversity from one million sequenced T cells were regarded as lower bounds and underestimates. The CMV infection status of donors was not known, potentially confounding age-related changes in expanded clonotypes. The percentage of naive T cells measured by flow cytometry correlated strongly with observed TCR beta diversity.

Reading the germline V gene gives CDR1 SNHLY and CDR2 FYNNEI. From its cysteine to its phenylalanine, the CDR3 spans 13 amino acids. Only the CDR3 part of the read is kept: 39 bases, read in frame from the first base. Sequenced input: blood. This sequence was found in a man aged 60 to 75 in good health. The V gene is TRBV2 and the J gene is TRBJ2-5; a tentative D match to TRBD1 spans 5 bases. The end of the DNA fits TRBJ2-7 better, so the J call may be wrong. In nucleotide form, the sequence is TGTGCCAGCAGTGAATACGGACAAACCGAGCAGTACTTC. Its protein product is CASSEYGQTEQYF.